This T cell receptor beta chain came from a study of T cell responses to AZD1222 COVID-19 vaccine (dated by TCRdb to the early 2020s). Regarding the research as a whole: A total of roughly 240 trial participants underwent TCR sequencing, of whom around 200 received two doses of AZD1222 and about 25 received two doses of the MenACWY control vaccine. Trial participants were enrolled into age subgroups of 18-55, 56-69 and 70-plus years, which contained about 150, 28 and 57 TCR-sequenced participants, respectively.

The sample's time point label, decoded: about 28 days (+/-7) after the second vaccine dose. AZD1222 recipients whose second dose came at about 4 weeks and those whose second dose came at about 12 weeks were combined into one group, since spike-specific TCR depth and breadth did not differ between the two schedules. Samples from vaccinated people were obtained from the UK trials COV001 and COV002, which included a single-blind randomized controlled phase 2/3 trial of AZD1222 (ChAdOx1 nCoV-19) in healthy adults. For TCRbeta chain sequencing, PBMC samples were collected from trial participants at day 0 and at day 28 after the second dose. As regards this clone: The antigen it recognizes is unknown. No much larger clone is present one base from it, and per-base qualities are unavailable.

The germline V gene provides CDR1 SNHLY and CDR2 FYNNEI. From the cysteine through the phenylalanine, the CDR3 covers 16 amino acids. Left in the record is the CDR3 DNA by itself, 48 bases read in frame from the first base. V drops 0 bases and J drops 1 base, leaving 12 bases in between. Results and caveats for the whole study, not just this receptor: In the small 56-69-year group, the increase in depth fell short of significance, most likely because of low power. Because no samples from the day 14 peak response were available, repertoires could be characterized only after the peak T cell response. A significant rise in spike-specific TCR breadth and depth was observed after two AZD1222 doses relative to day 0 and relative to MenACWY recipients. Participants were mostly white British and included more females than males, and it was suggested by the authors that clonal diversity may have been underestimated. Conclusions about previously exposed vaccinees were limited because only six AZD1222 recipients were SARS-CoV-2 seropositive at baseline. The vaccine-associated CD4 TCRs covered the entire spike protein, and the dominant responses fell in regions 160-218 and 743-854. Nearly half of unique spike-specific TCRs reportedly recognized epitopes outside regions mutated in the B.1.351 and B.1.1.7 variants.

The CDR3 regions of human TCRbeta chains were analyzed by immunosequencing. The authors' analysis ran thus. TCRs in the repertoires were matched against a reference library of SARS-CoV-2-specific TCRs that had been generated with the MIRA antigen-specificity platform. Breadth was defined as the fraction of unique TCRs that were SARS-CoV-2-associated, and depth was defined as the fraction of total T cells that were SARS-CoV-2-associated. Each spike-specific TCR was assigned to its reactive spike region and to a CD4 or CD8 class using the MIRA data. Log10-transformed breadth and depth values were compared by one-way ANOVA with Sidak's multiple comparisons tests. TCRdb obtained this table from immuneACCESS and retained in-frame rearrangements with V and J assigned. These tables miss some clones; where compared with another copy, unresolved V genes account for less than half of the shortfall, and the remainder is unexplained. The D gene and trimming were derived from the DNA, and the V and J assignments and clone size from that table. This sample has 150,000 to 200,000 clones in its table, and 90% of those were observed once. The ten largest make up roughly 6% of the sample.

The clonotype comes from an adult who received the AZD1222 COVID-19 vaccine. The sequence joins TRBV2 to TRBJ1-1, with the D gene uncertain. Sequencing used peripheral blood, obtained 28 days after the second AZD1222 dose. CDR3 region: CASSEAGSRRNTEAFF. The DNA sequence is as follows: TGTGCCAGCAGTGAAGCGGGATCGAGGCGGAACACTGAAGCTTTCTTT.